This passage covers 4 T cell receptor beta chains from one sample sequenced in a study of vaccination and CD4 T cells after COVID-19. Noted treatment: approximately 11-day PBMC culture with coronavirus spike peptide pools or control peptides (ViraFEST assay). No antigen is known for these receptors. The Oncomine TCR Beta short-read assay sequenced DNA from cultured CD4+ T cells. TCRdb reanalysed the PCR reads using MiXCR and keeps one entry per CDR3 protein. The data show about 18,000 distinct CDR3 sequences, around 59% seen once. The sample taken for sequencing was CD4+ T cells from blood, cultured in vitro. These receptors were obtained from a human donor who had recovered from COVID-19.

This rearrangement joins TRBV7-2 to TRBJ1-6; D unresolved. The germline V gene encodes CDR1 SGHTA and CDR2 FQGNSA. The CDR3 loop spans 13 amino acids. Trimming stripped 1 base from V and 14 bases from J, with 12 bases between. The CDR3 protein is CASSLVRWSSLHF. The CDR3 nucleotides are TGTGCCAGCAGCTTAGTGCGTTGGTCATCCCTCCACTTT.

The genes are TRBV3-1 and TRBJ1-1; D remains unclear. CDR3 length equals 13 residues. The V end lost 2 bases, the J end lost 2 bases, and 6 bases lay between the germline ends. Germline V lookup: CDR1 LGHDT, CDR2 YNNKEL (reference sequence). The CDR3: CASSQLSNTEAFF. DNA for the CDR3: TGTGCCAGCAGCCAATTAAGTAACACTGAAGCTTTCTTT.

The chain carries TRBV19 and TRBJ2-3; D unclear. Looked up from germline, CDR1 is LNHDA and CDR2 is SQIVND (reference sequence). The CDR3 covers 14 residues. The germline V and J ends were trimmed by 1 base and 2 bases, with 7 bases remaining between them. For the CDR3, the DNA is TGTGCCAGTAGTATAGCCGCGGTCACAGATACGCAGTATTTT. This encodes CASSIAAVTDTQYF.

This rearrangement joins TRBV20-1 to TRBJ2-7; weak D call: TRBD1 (6 bases). CDR3 length: 15 residues. The ends were cut back, 0 bases at V and 3 bases at J, with 15 bases in the middle. Germline V gene sequence: CDR1 DFQATT, CDR2 SNEGSKA (reference sequence). CDR3 DNA: TGCAGTGCTAGAGATGAAGCAGGGGAAGGCTACGAGCAGTACTTC. It is translated as CSARDEAGEGYEQYF.